This T cell receptor (beta chain) stems from a study of blood T cells in healthy people across ages. Germline assignment: CDR1 DFQATT and CDR2 SNEGSKA (reference sequence). The V and J ends lost 3 bases and 13 bases respectively, with 16 bases between them. The CDR3 runs 13 residues. The use of a sample-barcoded 5' primer and a J-beta primer mix characterized a second PCR of roughly 7 to 11 cycles. TCRdb recomputed calls from the 5' RACE reads with MiXCR, one row per CDR3 protein. In the table there are about 650,000 distinct CDR3 sequences, 32% of which are singletons. This clonotype appeared many times.

The sequenced material came from blood. The chain carries TRBV20-1 and TRBJ1-6; D remains ambiguous. This receptor was obtained from a woman older than 75 in good health. CDR3 nucleotides: TGCAGTGCTAGTTCCCGACCAAAAGGGCCCCTCCACTTT. This sequence encodes CSASSRPKGPLHF.